These T cell receptor beta chains were read from a single sample in a study of T cells after yellow fever vaccination. Via MiXCR, TCRdb re-called the 5' RACE reads, giving one row per CDR3 protein. The repertoire holds 100,000 to 150,000 distinct CDR3 sequences, with roughly 8.2% as singletons. Here the sequenced sample was CD8+ T cells sorted from PBMCs, taken on the day of the yellow fever booster vaccination. These receptors came from a man between 18 and 35 years old who received the YFV17D yellow fever vaccine. The CDR3 runs from the conserved cysteine through the conserved F or W. The D gene is left open where the match is weak. Where a row states a size, it is once, few, many or the class of an expanded clone; other rows omit it.

v_gene: TRBV29-1; d_gene: -; abundance: -; j_gene: TRBJ2-7; CDR3nt: TGCAGCGTTGCTGACAACTCCTACGAGCAGTACTTC; CDR3aa: CSVADNSYEQYF
v_gene: TRBV6-5; d_gene: TRBD1; abundance: few; j_gene: TRBJ1-1; CDR3nt: TGTGCCAGCGGGACAGCGAGGGGCACTGAAGCTTTCTTT; CDR3aa: CASGTARGTEAFF
v_gene: TRBV12-3/TRBV12-4; d_gene: -; abundance: -; j_gene: TRBJ1-5; CDR3nt: TGTGCCAGCAGTTTAGCAGGGGAGGGCCAGCCCCAGCATTTT; CDR3aa: CASSLAGEGQPQHF
v_gene: TRBV11-2; d_gene: TRBD1; abundance: -; j_gene: TRBJ2-7; CDR3nt: TGTGCCAGCACAGGGGGGACAGGGGGCTACGAGCAGTACTTC; CDR3aa: CASTGGTGGYEQYF
v_gene: TRBV7-9; d_gene: TRBD1; abundance: -; j_gene: TRBJ2-7; CDR3nt: TGTGCCAGCAGCTTTCCTGGGACAGGGGGCCACGAGCAGTACTTC; CDR3aa: CASSFPGTGGHEQYF
v_gene: TRBV13; d_gene: -; abundance: -; j_gene: TRBJ2-5; CDR3nt: TGTGCCAGCAGCTTATCCGTTGGGCCTGAGACCCAGTACTTC; CDR3aa: CASSLSVGPETQYF
v_gene: TRBV27; d_gene: TRBD1; abundance: few; j_gene: TRBJ2-1; CDR3nt: TGTGCCAGCAGTTTATTCCAGGGGGACAATGAGCAGTTCTTC; CDR3aa: CASSLFQGDNEQFF
v_gene: TRBV28; d_gene: -; abundance: -; j_gene: TRBJ1-5; CDR3nt: TGTGCCAGCCGTTTTGGGGGTGGCAATCAGCCCCAGCATTTT; CDR3aa: CASRFGGGNQPQHF
v_gene: TRBV27; d_gene: -; abundance: few; j_gene: TRBJ2-7; CDR3nt: TGTGCCAGCAGTTCGCCGGACAGCGAGTACGAGCAGTACTTC; CDR3aa: CASSSPDSEYEQYF
v_gene: TRBV7-9; d_gene: -; abundance: many; j_gene: TRBJ2-2; CDR3nt: TGTGCCAGCAGCTTGCGGCAGAACACCGGGGAGCTGTTTTTT; CDR3aa: CASSLRQNTGELFF
v_gene: TRBV7-8; d_gene: -; abundance: few; j_gene: TRBJ2-6; CDR3nt: TGTGCCAGCAGCTTAGCGTCGCTTCCAGGCGGTTTCTCTGGGGCCAACGTCCTGACTTTC; CDR3aa: CASSLASLPGGFSGANVLTF
v_gene: TRBV29-1; d_gene: -; abundance: many; j_gene: TRBJ1-2; CDR3nt: TGCAGCGTTGGGACGGGCTATGGCTACACCTTC; CDR3aa: CSVGTGYGYTF
v_gene: TRBV12-3/TRBV12-4; d_gene: -; abundance: few; j_gene: TRBJ2-5; CDR3nt: TGTGCCAGCAGTCCCAAGGACCTGGAAGAGACCCAGTACTTC; CDR3aa: CASSPKDLEETQYF
v_gene: TRBV7-9; d_gene: -; abundance: few; j_gene: TRBJ2-1; CDR3nt: TGTGCCAGCAGCTTAACTAGGGCAGGCGTCAATGAGCAGTTCTTC; CDR3aa: CASSLTRAGVNEQFF
v_gene: TRBV7-8; d_gene: -; abundance: few; j_gene: TRBJ1-5; CDR3nt: TGTGCCAGCAGCTTAGAGGGCAGGCTTCTTGATCAGCCCCAGCATTTT; CDR3aa: CASSLEGRLLDQPQHF
v_gene: TRBV6-2/TRBV6-3; d_gene: -; abundance: -; j_gene: TRBJ2-1; CDR3nt: TGTGCCAGCAGTTACACCCGGAATGAGCAGTTCTTC; CDR3aa: CASSYTRNEQFF
v_gene: TRBV4-1; d_gene: -; abundance: few; j_gene: TRBJ1-5; CDR3nt: TGCGCCAGCAGCCCAAGTTTAGGGCAGATGGTCCAGCCCCAGCATTTT; CDR3aa: CASSPSLGQMVQPQHF
v_gene: TRBV24-1; d_gene: TRBD1; abundance: -; j_gene: TRBJ1-2; CDR3nt: TGTGCCACCAGTGGGGGGACAGGGGGCGGCTACACCTTC; CDR3aa: CATSGGTGGGYTF
v_gene: TRBV4-3; d_gene: TRBD1; abundance: -; j_gene: TRBJ1-5; CDR3nt: TGCGCCAGCAGCCAGCGGACAGGTAATCAGCCCCAGCATTTT; CDR3aa: CASSQRTGNQPQHF
v_gene: TRBV7-9; d_gene: -; abundance: few; j_gene: TRBJ2-7; CDR3nt: TGTGCCAGCAGCTTACCAAGCGGCTACGAGCAGTACTTC; CDR3aa: CASSLPSGYEQYF
v_gene: TRBV7-2; d_gene: -; abundance: many; j_gene: TRBJ1-5; CDR3nt: TGTGCCAGCAGCGATAGCAATCAGCCCCAGCATTTT; CDR3aa: CASSDSNQPQHF
v_gene: TRBV3-1; d_gene: -; abundance: -; j_gene: TRBJ2-4; CDR3nt: TGTGCCAGCAGCCAAGTACCAGGTCTAGCCAAAAACATTCAGTACTTC; CDR3aa: CASSQVPGLAKNIQYF
v_gene: TRBV27; d_gene: -; abundance: few; j_gene: TRBJ1-1; CDR3nt: TGTGCCAGCAGCGTGCGGATATTACGGGGTACGAACACTGAAGCTTTCTTT; CDR3aa: CASSVRILRGTNTEAFF
v_gene: TRBV7-9; d_gene: TRBD1; abundance: -; j_gene: TRBJ1-2; CDR3nt: TGTGCCAGCAGTCTAGGTGGCAGGGGGCGAGTTGGCTACACCTTC; CDR3aa: CASSLGGRGRVGYTF
v_gene: TRBV27; d_gene: -; abundance: -; j_gene: TRBJ2-5; CDR3nt: TGTGCCAGCACCCCCCCAGGGTTGGGGGAGACCCAGTACTTC; CDR3aa: CASTPPGLGETQYF
v_gene: TRBV20-1; d_gene: -; abundance: many; j_gene: TRBJ1-2; CDR3nt: TGCAGTGCTAGGATAGGGGCAGGCTATGGCTACACCTTC; CDR3aa: CSARIGAGYGYTF
v_gene: TRBV12-3/TRBV12-4; d_gene: -; abundance: many; j_gene: TRBJ1-2; CDR3nt: TGTGCCAGCAGTCCTGGGGGTGGGCATGGCTACACCTTC; CDR3aa: CASSPGGGHGYTF
v_gene: TRBV29-1; d_gene: -; abundance: -; j_gene: TRBJ1-2; CDR3nt: TGCAGCGTTATACGAGGGCAGGGCGATTGGTATGGCTACACCTTC; CDR3aa: CSVIRGQGDWYGYTF
v_gene: TRBV6-5; d_gene: -; abundance: -; j_gene: TRBJ2-5; CDR3nt: TGTGCCAGCAGTGTCCCGGGACACCAAGAGACCCAGTACTTC; CDR3aa: CASSVPGHQETQYF
v_gene: TRBV29-1; d_gene: TRBD1; abundance: many; j_gene: TRBJ1-1; CDR3nt: TGCAGCGTGGGACAGGGTGAAGCTTTCTTT; CDR3aa: CSVGQGEAFF
v_gene: TRBV12-3/TRBV12-4; d_gene: -; abundance: few; j_gene: TRBJ1-2; CDR3nt: TGTGCCAGCAGTTTTTACGAGGGGCCCTACTATGGCTACACCTTC; CDR3aa: CASSFYEGPYYGYTF
v_gene: TRBV4-1; d_gene: -; abundance: -; j_gene: TRBJ2-2; CDR3nt: TGCGCCAGCAGCCAAGAAGTTCGGGAGTACAATACCGGGGAGCTGTTTTTT; CDR3aa: CASSQEVREYNTGELFF
v_gene: TRBV11-2; d_gene: TRBD1; abundance: -; j_gene: TRBJ2-5; CDR3nt: TGTGCCAGCAGCTCCACCATGGACAGGGATATGGAGACCCAGTACTTC; CDR3aa: CASSSTMDRDMETQYF
v_gene: TRBV19; d_gene: -; abundance: -; j_gene: TRBJ2-1; CDR3nt: TGTGCCAGTAGTATAGCCTTCGATGAGCAGTTCTTC; CDR3aa: CASSIAFDEQFF
v_gene: TRBV18; d_gene: -; abundance: few; j_gene: TRBJ1-2; CDR3nt: TGTGCCAGCTCACCACCGGACCCGGTGAATGGCTACACCTTC; CDR3aa: CASSPPDPVNGYTF
v_gene: TRBV11-2; d_gene: -; abundance: -; j_gene: TRBJ2-2; CDR3nt: TGTGCCAGCATCTTAGTGCCCGCCGGGGAGCTGTTTTTT; CDR3aa: CASILVPAGELFF
v_gene: TRBV10-3; d_gene: -; abundance: -; j_gene: TRBJ1-1; CDR3nt: TGTGCCATCAGTGAAGGACTCCGGGGGAACACTGAAGCTTTCTTT; CDR3aa: CAISEGLRGNTEAFF
v_gene: TRBV6-5; d_gene: TRBD1; abundance: -; j_gene: TRBJ2-2; CDR3nt: TGTGCCAGCAGTTACTTCGGGACAGCGAACACCGGGGAGCTGTTTTTT; CDR3aa: CASSYFGTANTGELFF
v_gene: TRBV29-1; d_gene: TRBD1; abundance: -; j_gene: TRBJ2-2; CDR3nt: TGCAGCGTAGACAGGGGTTTCAGGGAGCTGTTTTTT; CDR3aa: CSVDRGFRELFF
v_gene: TRBV4-3; d_gene: TRBD2; abundance: -; j_gene: TRBJ2-1; CDR3nt: TGCGCCAGCAGCCAAGGGGAGGGAAGCTCCTACAATGAGCAGTTCTTC; CDR3aa: CASSQGEGSSYNEQFF
v_gene: TRBV10-3; d_gene: TRBD2; abundance: many; j_gene: TRBJ2-1; CDR3nt: TGTGCCATCAGTGGAGAGACTAGCAGAGAGCAGTTCTTC; CDR3aa: CAISGETSREQFF